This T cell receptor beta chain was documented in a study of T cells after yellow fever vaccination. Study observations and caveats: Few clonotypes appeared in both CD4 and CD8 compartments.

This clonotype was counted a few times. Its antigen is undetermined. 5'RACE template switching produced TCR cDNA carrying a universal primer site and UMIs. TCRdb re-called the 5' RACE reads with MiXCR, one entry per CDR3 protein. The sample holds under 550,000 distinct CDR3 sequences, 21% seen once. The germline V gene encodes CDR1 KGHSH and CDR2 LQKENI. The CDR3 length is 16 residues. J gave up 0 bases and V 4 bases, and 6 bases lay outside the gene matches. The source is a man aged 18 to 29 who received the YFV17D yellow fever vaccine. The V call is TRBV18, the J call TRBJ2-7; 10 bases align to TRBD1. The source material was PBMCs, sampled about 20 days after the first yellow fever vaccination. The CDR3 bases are TGTGCCAGCTCACTGAAGGGACAGGGGATCTCCTACGAGCAGTACTTC. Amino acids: CASSLKGQGISYEQYF.